The 31 T cell receptor beta chains reported below all come from one sample, sequenced in a study of monozygotic twins with inflammatory bowel disease. No DNA is given; TCRdb re-called the 5' RACE reads and lists each CDR3 protein once. This sample contains more than 110,000 distinct CDR3 sequences. The specimen was blood. The receptor set was obtained from a human donor with ulcerative colitis or Crohn's disease, or a healthy co-twin of an affected twin (not recorded which).

The V and J genes are TRBV28 and TRBJ2-7; the TCRdb D gene call, TRBD2, has no DNA to confirm it. Per germline, CDR1 MDHEN and CDR2 SYDVKM. The CDR3 spans 19 residues. The CDR3 loop reads CASSSPTSGRVWAHYEQYF.

The chain has TRBV29-1 and TRBJ1-1; the D call from TCRdb, TRBD1, cannot be confirmed without DNA. CDR3 length: 15 residues. CDR1 and CDR2 from the germline V gene are SQVTM and ANQGSEA. The CDR3: CSVSRTGGSNTEAFF. Together with reference TRBV29-1 and TRBJ1-1, the CDR3 gives the full variable domain: SAVISQKPSRDICQRGTSLTIQCQVDSQVTMMFWYRQQPGQSLTLIATANQGSEATYESGFVIDKFPISRPNLTFSTLTVSNMSPEDSSIYLCSVSRTGGSNTEAFFGQGTRLTVV.

The chain links TRBV5-6 to TRBJ2-5. Per the germline V gene, CDR1 is SGHDT and CDR2 is YYEEEE. There are 14 residues in the CDR3. The CDR3 sequence is CASSLEQPQETQYF.

The chain has TRBV11-2 and TRBJ2-1; TCRdb proposes TRBD2, but this gene call is untestable without DNA. There are 21 residues in the CDR3. Germline loops: CDR1 SGHAT, CDR2 FQNNGV. The CDR3: CASSLEPIRTSGRSIYDEQFF.

The rearrangement joins TRBV5-1 to TRBJ1-1. CDR3 size: 16 residues. Germline V CDR1 and CDR2: SGHRS, YFSETQ. CDR3 in amino acids: CASSLDRGFGRTEAFF.

V gene TRBV27 combines with J gene TRBJ2-1; lacking DNA, the TRBD2 call made by TCRdb goes unchecked. CDR1 is MNHEY, CDR2 SMNVEV, per germline (reference sequence). This CDR3 spans 14 amino acids. CDR3 amino acids: CASSYPGGQNEQFF.

The CDR3 region is CSATDPGIYGYTF. J is TRBJ1-2 and V is TRBV20-1; TCRdb picks TRBD1, but there is no DNA to check that call. The germline V gene has CDR1 DFQATT and CDR2 SNEGSKA (reference sequence). The length of the CDR3 is 13 residues.

The chain couples TRBV14 to TRBJ2-1; TCRdb reports TRBD1, a call that lacks DNA to check it against. Germline-derived CDR1 and CDR2 are SGHDN and FVKESK. The CDR3 is 18 residues long. The CDR3 is CASSQDRGRLDSYNEQFF.

This chain uses TRBV12-3 or TRBV12-4 with TRBJ1-3. There are 12 residues in the CDR3. The CDR3 region is CATRGSGNTIYF.

The V call is TRBV7-6, the J call TRBJ2-5; the TRBD1 assignment by TCRdb is unverifiable without DNA. Per the germline V gene, CDR1 is SGHVS and CDR2 is FNYEAQ. The CDR3 extends over 14 amino acids. This chain's CDR3 is CASSPGTDGETQYF. The variable domain in full, with the rest retrieved from reference TRBV7-6 and TRBJ2-5, is GAGVSQSPRYKVTKRGQDVALRCDPISGHVSLYWYRQALGQGPEFLTYFNYEAQQDKSGLPNDRFSAERPEGSISTLTIQRTEQRDSAMYRCASSPGTDGETQYFGPGTRLLVL.

The V gene is TRBV27, the J gene TRBJ1-2. Germline assignment: CDR1 MNHEY and CDR2 SMNVEV (reference sequence). The CDR3 has 13 residues. CDR3: CASSPAINYGYTF.

This chain connects TRBV9 to TRBJ2-1; no DNA is available, so the TRBD1 call from TCRdb remains unchecked. The CDR3 covers 17 residues. Germline-derived CDR1 and CDR2 are SGDLS and YYNGEE. This CDR3 reads CASGRFLTGDSGNEQFF. Using reference TRBV9 and TRBJ2-1 for the parts outside the CDR3, the full variable domain is DSGVTQTPKHLITATGQRVTLRCSPRSGDLSVYWYQQSLDQGLQFLIQYYNGEERAKGNILERFSAQQFPDLHSELNLSSLELGDSALYFCASGRFLTGDSGNEQFFGPGTRLTVL.

This rearrangement joins TRBV5-1 to TRBJ1-1; TCRdb indicates TRBD1, and absent DNA this call remains unverified. Germline-derived CDR1 and CDR2 are SGHRS and YFSETQ. This CDR3 is built from 17 residues. CDR3 loop: CASSHGTGESLSTEAFF.

The chain joins TRBV7-8 to TRBJ2-3. Looked up from germline, CDR1 is SGHVS and CDR2 is FQNEAQ. The CDR3 has 12 residues. CDR3 loop: CASSPSPDTQYF.

The V call is TRBV28, the J call TRBJ1-2. The CDR3 spans 12 residues. The germline V gene has CDR1 MDHEN and CDR2 SYDVKM. CDR3: CASSLFNYGYTF.

The chain carries TRBV7-2 and TRBJ2-4; there is no DNA to check the TCRdb D call of TRBD1. CDR3 size: 13 residues. Germline values: CDR1 SGHTA, CDR2 FQGNSA. The CDR3 here is CASSLDRGDIQYF.

The chain combines TRBV6-2 or TRBV6-3 with TRBJ2-2; the D call from TCRdb, TRBD2, cannot be confirmed without DNA. Germline loops: CDR1 MNHEY, CDR2 SVGEGT. This CDR3 is 15 amino acids long. CDR3 loop: CASSYLAGNTGELFF.

The J gene is TRBJ2-7, the V gene TRBV7-9. This CDR3 has 12 residues. CDR1 is SEHNR, CDR2 FQNEAQ, per germline (reference sequence). CDR3 in amino acids: CASSLDSIKQYF.

This CDR3 is CASSKPGTPSDTQYF. The V and J genes are TRBV19 and TRBJ2-3; no DNA is available, so the TRBD2 call from TCRdb remains unchecked. The CDR3 sequence is 15 residues long. CDR1 is LNHDA, CDR2 SQIVND, per germline (reference sequence).

This chain links TRBV9 with TRBJ2-1; there is no DNA to check the TCRdb D call of TRBD2. Germline V CDR1 and CDR2: SGDLS, YYNGEE. The CDR3 totals 14 residues. The CDR3 is CASSVGTSGGEQFF. Looking up the rest from reference TRBV9 and TRBJ2-1 gives the full variable domain: DSGVTQTPKHLITATGQRVTLRCSPRSGDLSVYWYQQSLDQGLQFLIQYYNGEERAKGNILERFSAQQFPDLHSELNLSSLELGDSALYFCASSVGTSGGEQFFGPGTRLTVL.

The V gene is TRBV7-2, the J gene TRBJ1-5; TCRdb proposes TRBD1, but this gene call is untestable without DNA. The CDR3 is made up of 13 amino acids. Germline V gives CDR1 SGHTA, CDR2 FQGNSA. The CDR3 reads CASSKDRSQPQHF.

The rearrangement uses TRBV29-1 and TRBJ2-3; TCRdb's assignment of TRBD2 cannot be checked, as there is no DNA. The CDR3 is 18 residues long. Germline assignment: CDR1 SQVTM and CDR2 ANQGSEA. The CDR3 here is CSVEDRLAGGPGTDTQYF.

The chain joins TRBV6-1 to TRBJ1-3. Germline values: CDR1 MNHNS, CDR2 SASEGT. The CDR3 loop spans 14 amino acids. CDR3 loop: CATKIGYSGNTIYF.

The J gene is TRBJ2-2, the V gene TRBV5-1; TCRdb designates TRBD2, a call that cannot be tested without DNA. The CDR3 consists of 18 residues. CDR1 and CDR2 (germline): SGHRS, YFSETQ. Here the CDR3 reads CASSLDPVAGEGTGELFF.

This rearrangement joins TRBV6-5 to TRBJ2-7; there is no DNA to check the TCRdb D call of TRBD2. This CDR3 contains 15 residues. Germline V gives CDR1 MNHEY, CDR2 SVGAGI. CDR3 sequence reads: CASSYSAGGPYEQYF.

CDR3 residues: CVSQTGVGGNQPQHF. The J gene is TRBJ1-5, the V gene TRBV6-1; the D gene TCRdb calls, TRBD1, cannot be checked with no DNA. Looked up from germline, CDR1 is MNHNS and CDR2 is SASEGT. This CDR3 has 15 amino acids.

The CDR3 reads CASKSLILTSGSANEQFF. The V and J genes are TRBV6-1 and TRBJ2-1; the TCRdb D gene call, TRBD2, has no DNA to confirm it. CDR1 is MNHNS, CDR2 SASEGT, per germline. There are 18 residues in the CDR3.

This chain connects TRBV5-4 to TRBJ2-1; the TRBD2 assignment by TCRdb is unverifiable without DNA. The germline V gene has CDR1 SGHNT and CDR2 YYREEE (reference sequence). The CDR3 has 17 amino acids. This CDR3 is CASSSSLAGGSYNEQFF.

The gene calls are TRBV11-2 and TRBJ1-1; TCRdb's D call, TRBD1, is unchecked because there is no DNA. Germline CDR1 is SGHAT and CDR2 is FQNNGV. This CDR3 comprises 21 residues. CDR3 sequence: CASSLEGQGTGSSRAATEAFF.

The chain links TRBV7-3 to TRBJ2-1; the TCRdb call, TRBD2, lacks DNA for checking. CDR1 and CDR2 (germline): SGHTA, FQGTGA. There are 14 residues in the CDR3. CDR3 sequence reads: CASSFQRGDNEQFF.

The J gene is TRBJ2-7, the V gene TRBV6-5. The CDR3 has 15 amino acids. Germline V CDR1 and CDR2: MNHEY, SVGAGI. The chain's CDR3 is CASSYWTEFEYEQYF.